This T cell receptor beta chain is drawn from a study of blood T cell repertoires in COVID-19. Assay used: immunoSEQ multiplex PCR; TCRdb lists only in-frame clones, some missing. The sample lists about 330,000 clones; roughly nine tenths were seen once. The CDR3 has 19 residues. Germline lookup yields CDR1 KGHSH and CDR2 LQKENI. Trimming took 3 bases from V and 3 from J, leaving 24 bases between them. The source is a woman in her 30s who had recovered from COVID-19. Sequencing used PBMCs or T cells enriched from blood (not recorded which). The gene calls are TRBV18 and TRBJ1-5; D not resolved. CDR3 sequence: CASSPRGGAERPLNQPQHF. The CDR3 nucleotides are TGTGCCAGCTCACCGCGAGGCGGCGCAGAGAGGCCACTCAATCAGCCCCAGCATTTT.